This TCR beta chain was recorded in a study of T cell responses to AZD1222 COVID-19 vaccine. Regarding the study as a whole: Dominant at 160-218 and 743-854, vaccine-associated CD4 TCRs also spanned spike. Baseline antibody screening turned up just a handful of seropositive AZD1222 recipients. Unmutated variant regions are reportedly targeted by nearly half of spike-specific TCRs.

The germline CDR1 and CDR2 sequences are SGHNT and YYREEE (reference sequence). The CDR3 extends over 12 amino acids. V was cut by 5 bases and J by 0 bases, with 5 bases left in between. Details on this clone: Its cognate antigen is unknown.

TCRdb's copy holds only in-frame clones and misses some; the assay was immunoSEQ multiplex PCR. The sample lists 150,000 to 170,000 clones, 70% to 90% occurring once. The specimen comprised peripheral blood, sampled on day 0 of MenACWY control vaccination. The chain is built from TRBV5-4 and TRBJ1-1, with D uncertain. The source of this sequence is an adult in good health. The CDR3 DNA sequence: TGTGCCAGCAGTTATGTGAACACTGAAGCTTTCTTT. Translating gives CASSYVNTEAFF.